This TCR beta chain stems from a study of follicular helper T cells after annual influenza vaccination. Using immunoSEQ multiplex PCR, the repertoire was profiled, and TCRdb retains in-frame clones only, with some absent. The table has several thousand clones, approximately 82% seen once. Time point indicated: 2015-2016 season, 7 days after influenza vaccination. Excluded were substance abuse, HIV/AIDS, active cancer, immunomodulatory drugs and active illness. Material: CXCR5+ CD38- circulating T follicular helper cells from blood, obtained 7 days after influenza vaccination. Subset here: circulating Tfh, non-naive CD4+CXCR5+PD-1+ (ICOS+CD38+ or ICOS-CD38-). The TCR was taken from an adult who received the influenza vaccine.

CDR3 amino acids: CASSLLGLAEETQYF. CDR3 nucleotide sequence: TGTGCCAGCAGTCTCCTAGGACTAGCTGAAGAGACCCAGTACTTC. The V call is TRBV28, the J call TRBJ2-5; 8 positions agree with TRBD2. The ends lost 5 bases at V and 3 bases at J; junction bases unmatched: 8. This CDR3 region has 15 residues. CDR1 and CDR2 from the germline V gene are MDHEN and SYDVKM.